These T cell receptor beta chains were read from a single sample in a study of shared clonotypes between healthy human individuals. Assay: immunoSEQ multiplex PCR; the TCRdb copy retains only in-frame clones and omits some. Altogether 2 million to 2.5 million clones are present, about 95% being singletons, with the ten largest covering 1% to 1.3%. The sample consisted of naive CD8+ T cells sorted from blood. The origin of the receptors is a man aged 18 to 30 in good health. Both conserved end residues are part of each CDR3. The D gene is left open where the match is weak. Some rows have no size entry. The others give once, few or many, or a class for an expanded clone.

TRBJ2-1	.	TRBV27	.	CASSLMPKFSREVYNEQFF	TGTGCCAGCAGTTTGATGCCCAAATTCAGCAGGGAAGTCTACAATGAGCAGTTCTTC
TRBJ1-2	.	TRBV30	.	CAWRGVWAGGPVNGYTF	TGTGCCTGGAGGGGAGTTTGGGCCGGGGGGCCGGTTAATGGCTACACCTTC
TRBJ1-2	.	TRBV4-1	TRBD1	CASSPQGGYGYTF	TGCGCCAGCAGCCCACAGGGGGGCTATGGCTACACCTTC
TRBJ1-1	few	TRBV11-2	.	CASSSAPGDLLNTEAFF	TGTGCCAGCAGCTCCGCTCCGGGGGACCTTCTGAACACTGAAGCTTTCTTT
TRBJ2-3	.	TRBV30	.	CAWSVGLDTQYF	TGTGCCTGGAGTGTAGGGTTAGATACGCAGTATTTT
TRBJ1-4	.	TRBV11-2	.	CASSPGVQKPSNEKLFF	TGTGCCAGCAGCCCGGGGGTACAGAAGCCCTCTAATGAAAAACTGTTTTTT
TRBJ1-3	.	TRBV5-6	.	CASSFGASGNTIYF	TGTGCCAGCAGCTTCGGGGCCTCTGGAAACACCATATATTTT
TRBJ2-7	few	TRBV4-1	TRBD1	CASSQENRGYEQYF	TGCGCCAGCAGCCAAGAGAACAGGGGCTACGAGCAGTACTTC
TRBJ2-7	once	TRBV7-9	TRBD2	CASSPTSGVSYEQYF	TGTGCCAGCAGCCCCACTAGCGGGGTTTCCTACGAGCAGTACTTC
TRBJ1-1	.	TRBV4-1	.	CASSQGVGNTEAFF	TGCGCCAGCAGCCAAGGGGTGGGGAACACTGAAGCTTTCTTT
TRBJ2-1	.	TRBV7-2	.	CASSTPTGAPYNEQFF	TGTGCCAGCAGCACTCCGACAGGAGCTCCTTACAATGAGCAGTTCTTC
TRBJ2-7	.	TRBV14	TRBD2	CASSSMGLAGGEQYF	TGTGCCAGCAGTTCTATGGGACTAGCGGGAGGTGAGCAGTACTTC
TRBJ2-3	.	TRBV10-3	.	CAIREDFTDTQYF	TGTGCCATCAGGGAGGACTTCACAGATACGCAGTATTTT
TRBJ2-1	.	TRBV5-4	.	CASSLLEGTYNEQFF	TGTGCCAGCAGCTTGCTAGAGGGCACCTACAATGAGCAGTTCTTC
TRBJ2-7	.	TRBV6-5	TRBD2	CASSYEGSRRGEYF	TGTGCCAGCAGTTACGAGGGCAGTCGCCGGGGGGAGTACTTC
TRBJ2-7	.	TRBV5-8	TRBD1	CASSLSRGFRSEQYF	TGTGCCAGCAGCTTGAGCAGGGGGTTTAGAAGCGAGCAGTACTTC
TRBJ2-2	.	TRBV29-1	TRBD1	CSATGTGLGQTNTGELFF	TGCAGCGCGACCGGGACAGGGTTAGGCCAGACCAACACCGGGGAGCTGTTTTTT
TRBJ2-1	.	TRBV28	TRBD2	CASSKRTSHGEQFF	TGTGCCAGCAGTAAAAGGACTAGCCACGGTGAGCAGTTCTTC
TRBJ2-7	few	TRBV5-4	.	CASSLGGRSLINEQYF	TGTGCCAGCAGCTTGGGCGGCCGATCCCTAATCAACGAGCAGTACTTC
TRBJ2-2	.	TRBV2	.	CASRHPGTNTGELFF	TGTGCCAGCAGACACCCAGGCACCAACACCGGGGAGCTGTTTTTT
TRBJ2-1	once	TRBV6-5	.	CASSYSRAGSRDEQFF	TGTGCCAGCAGTTACTCGAGGGCAGGGTCGCGTGATGAGCAGTTCTTC
TRBJ2-7	.	TRBV9	.	CASSVESDSLSYEQYF	TGTGCCAGCAGCGTAGAATCTGACAGCTTATCCTACGAGCAGTACTTC
TRBJ2-1	.	TRBV9	TRBD2	CASSVEAGGPFDEQFF	TGTGCCAGCAGCGTAGAGGCGGGAGGGCCGTTCGATGAGCAGTTCTTC
TRBJ2-2	.	TRBV9	.	CASSVRVAGELFF	TGTGCCAGCAGCGTCAGGGTGGCGGGGGAGCTGTTTTTT
TRBJ2-7	.	TRBV28	TRBD2	CASSPVGGAYEQYF	TGTGCCAGCAGCCCTGTGGGGGGGGCCTACGAGCAGTACTTC
TRBJ2-3	.	TRBV7-2	TRBD2	CASSSGLAGYTDTQYF	TGTGCCAGCAGCTCAGGACTAGCGGGCTACACAGATACGCAGTATTTT
TRBJ2-1	.	TRBV6-5	.	CASSALTNNYNEQFF	TGTGCCAGCAGCGCATTAACAAACAACTACAATGAGCAGTTCTTC
TRBJ2-7	.	TRBV7-9	.	CASSLAGLAEMAYEQYF	TGTGCCAGCAGCTTAGCCGGTTTAGCGGAGATGGCCTACGAGCAGTACTTC
TRBJ2-1	.	TRBV7-6	TRBD2	CASSLFGGRDEQFF	TGTGCCAGCAGCTTGTTCGGCGGGAGGGACGAGCAGTTCTTC
TRBJ2-3	.	TRBV7-9	.	CASSPSLTDTQYF	TGTGCCAGCAGCCCATCCCTTACGGATACGCAGTATTTT
TRBJ2-3	.	TRBV6-5	.	CASSYGEATDTQYF	TGTGCCAGCAGTTATGGGGAGGCCACAGATACGCAGTATTTT
TRBJ2-1	.	TRBV11-3	TRBD1	CASSPGQGTPAPDNEQFF	TGTGCCAGCAGCCCGGGACAGGGAACCCCAGCTCCTGACAATGAGCAGTTCTTC
TRBJ2-1	.	TRBV29-1	TRBD2	CSVDTSGSGNEQFF	TGCAGCGTTGACACTAGCGGGTCGGGGAATGAGCAGTTCTTC
TRBJ2-1	once	TRBV28	TRBD2	CASSYLAGGAINEQFF	TGTGCCAGCAGCTACCTAGCGGGGGGGGCTATCAATGAGCAGTTCTTC
TRBJ1-2	.	TRBV2	.	CASSTIGSGEYGYTF	TGTGCCAGCAGTACTATTGGCTCGGGGGAGTATGGCTACACCTTC
TRBJ1-2	.	TRBV7-9	TRBD1	CASSLAPGQGGFHGYTF	TGTGCCAGCAGCTTAGCTCCGGGACAGGGTGGCTTCCATGGCTACACCTTC
TRBJ1-1	.	TRBV18	.	CASSPLNSKTEAFF	TGTGCCAGCTCACCACTAAACAGTAAAACGGAAGCTTTCTTT
TRBJ2-1	.	TRBV13	TRBD1	CASSLTGFSNEQFF	TGTGCCAGCAGCTTGACAGGGTTTTCGAATGAGCAGTTCTTC
TRBJ1-6	.	TRBV28	.	CASSSDSYNSPLHF	TGTGCCAGCAGTTCCGACAGCTATAATTCACCCCTCCACTTT
TRBJ1-2	.	TRBV5-5	.	CASSLIPSYGYTF	TGTGCCAGCAGCTTGATACCATCCTATGGCTACACCTTC
TRBJ2-1	.	TRBV5-1	TRBD2	CASSPHPVLAGEDEQFF	TGCGCCAGCAGCCCCCATCCTGTACTAGCGGGAGAGGATGAGCAGTTCTTC
TRBJ2-7	.	TRBV12-5	.	CASGLAATDEQYF	TGTGCTAGTGGTTTGGCAGCGACAGATGAGCAGTACTTC
TRBJ2-2	once	TRBV27	TRBD1	CASSLRRQGENTGELFF	TGTGCCAGCAGTTTACGTAGACAGGGGGAGAACACCGGGGAGCTGTTTTTT
TRBJ1-3	.	TRBV27	.	CASSLLLGNTIYF	TGTGCCAGCAGTCTCCTCCTTGGAAACACCATATATTTT
TRBJ2-3	.	TRBV13	TRBD2	CASSLGGPSGEADTQYF	TGTGCCAGCAGCTTAGGGGGGCCTAGCGGGGAGGCAGATACGCAGTATTTT